The present entry profiles one T cell receptor (beta chain) with its context. The antigen is not known. The CDR3 is 15 residues long. Germline V CDR1 and CDR2: LNHDA, SQIVND (reference sequence). V dropped 3 bases and J dropped 5 bases, with 16 bases sitting between them. The record originates from a study of T cells in Graves' hyperthyroidism and ophthalmopathy. PBMCs were sourced from approximately 9.3 ml fresh peripheral blood. RNA transcripts served as the template for amplifying TCR beta CDR3 regions. Primed by the HTBI set, a first-round RT-PCR was run on the TCR CDR3. MiXCR, applied by TCRdb to the multiplex PCR reads, yields one record per CDR3 protein. The table lists fewer than 900,000 distinct CDR3 sequences, roughly 15% of them singletons. Study observations and caveats: Expanded thyroid clonotypes (above 0.001) were mostly also found in blood.

The sample consisted of blood. V usage is TRBV19 and J usage is TRBJ1-2; D is undetermined. The sequence came from a man between 18 and 35 years old with Graves' hyperthyroidism. CDR3 protein: CASSMARPRVYGYTF. Written as DNA, the CDR3 is TGTGCCAGTAGTATGGCCAGGCCGCGCGTTTATGGCTACACCTTC.